The T cell receptor beta chain under discussion was sequenced for a study of shared clonotypes between healthy human individuals. The CDR3 contains 16 residues. Germline CDR1 and CDR2: LGHNA and YNFKEQ. Trimming took off 4 bases at V and 0 bases at J, with 13 bases between the two ends. The study drew its donors from healthy HIV-negative adults without recent acute infections or vaccinations. Produced via immunoSEQ multiplex PCR; TCRdb's table is partial and in-frame only. The data contain about 1.5 million clones, approximately 98% of them singletons. In the case of this clone: Its antigen remains unknown.

General study results and limits: Sequencing depth was expected to influence donor clonotype sharing. The low donor count limited represented genetic and exposure-history diversity.

The sequenced sample consisted of naive CD4+ T cells sorted from blood. The subset: CD45RA+ positively selected. This TCR was recovered from a man younger than 45 in good health. This chain uses TRBV4-2 with TRBJ2-1; D is undetermined. Here the CDR3 DNA reads TGTGCCAGCAGCCCCCGTAGCAGGAGCTCCTACAATGAGCAGTTCTTC. Its protein is CASSPRSRSSYNEQFF.